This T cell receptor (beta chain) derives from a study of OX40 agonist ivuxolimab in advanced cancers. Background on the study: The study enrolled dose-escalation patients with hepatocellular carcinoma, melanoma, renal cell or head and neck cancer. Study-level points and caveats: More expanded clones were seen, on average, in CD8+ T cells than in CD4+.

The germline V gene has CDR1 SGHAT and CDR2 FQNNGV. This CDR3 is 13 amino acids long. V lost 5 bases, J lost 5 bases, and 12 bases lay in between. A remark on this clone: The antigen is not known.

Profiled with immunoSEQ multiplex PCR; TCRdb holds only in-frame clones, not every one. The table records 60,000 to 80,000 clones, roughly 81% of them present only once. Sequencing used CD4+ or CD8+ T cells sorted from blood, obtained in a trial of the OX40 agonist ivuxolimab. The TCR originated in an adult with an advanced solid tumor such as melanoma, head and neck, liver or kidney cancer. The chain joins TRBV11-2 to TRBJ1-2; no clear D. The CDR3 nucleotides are TGTGCCAGCAGCCCGGGGTTCCTTTATGGCTACACCTTC. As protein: CASSPGFLYGYTF.